Listed below are T cell receptor beta chains from one sample, sequenced in a study of blood T cell repertoires in COVID-19. The assay was immunoSEQ multiplex PCR, and TCRdb's table has in-frame clones only and misses some. The table includes approximately 400,000 clones, roughly 80% detected once. Sequencing used PBMCs or T cells enriched from blood (not recorded which). The origin of the receptors is a woman between 45 and 60 years old who had recovered from COVID-19. The CDR3 runs from the conserved cysteine through the conserved F or W. Each record gives: D gene, CDR3 length, V gene, CDR3 protein. A D gene is named only where the DNA matches it firmly.

D: .; length: 14; V: TRBV30; CDR3: CAWSFGRGNQPQHF
D: .; length: 15; V: TRBV5-1; CDR3: CASSVNGEILTEAFF
D: TRBD1; length: 16; V: TRBV30; CDR3: CAWSNLGGQGMTGYTF
D: .; length: 15; V: TRBV7-8; CDR3: CASSLLGGGTDTQYF
D: TRBD1; length: 17; V: TRBV18; CDR3: CASSVSNKQGASYEQYF
D: TRBD1; length: 18; V: TRBV24-1; CDR3: CATSDLRTGSAANEKLFF
D: TRBD1; length: 15; V: TRBV15; CDR3: CATLMTGGLNQPQHF
D: TRBD1; length: 14; V: TRBV28; CDR3: CASRPMDRENEQYF
D: TRBD2; length: 15; V: TRBV2; CDR3: CASSELAGGYNEQFF
D: .; length: 14; V: TRBV19; CDR3: CAVSRSSYNSPLHF
D: .; length: 13; V: TRBV12-3/TRBV12-4; CDR3: CASGQGLSRGYTF
D: TRBD1; length: 15; V: TRBV7-2; CDR3: CASSLEGQGARGYTF